These 8 T cell receptor beta chains came from one sample sequenced in a study of blood T cells in healthy people across ages. Alongside a J-beta primer mix, a sample-barcoded 5' primer served in a second PCR lasting about 7 to 12 cycles. TCRdb redid the calling of the 5' RACE reads with MiXCR, one entry per CDR3 protein. Of hundreds of thousands of distinct CDR3 sequences in the sample, approximately 39% are singletons; the top ten hold 20% to 25%. The sample was blood. The receptor source for this set is a woman aged 55-75 years in good health.

This chain joins TRBV30 and TRBJ1-1; D gene uncertain. The V end was cut by 2 bases, the J end by 3 bases, with 7 bases between. The CDR3 contains 12 residues. Germline CDR1 reads GTSNPN; CDR2 reads SVGIG (reference sequence). This CDR3 is CAWSPIYTEAFF. Here the CDR3 DNA reads TGTGCCTGGAGTCCCATATACACTGAAGCTTTCTTT.

This chain links TRBV10-3 with TRBJ1-1; D perhaps matches TRBD1 (6 bases). The CDR3 runs 14 residues. Between the trimmed V and J ends, which lost 6 bases and 3 bases, there was a span of 14 bases. CDR1 and CDR2 (germline): ENHRY, SYGVKD. CDR3 in amino acids: CAIRKTGRDTEAFF. The DNA for the CDR3 is TGTGCCATCAGGAAGACAGGACGGGACACTGAAGCTTTCTTT.

This clonotype was detected many times. This rearrangement joins TRBV2 to TRBJ1-2, with D possibly matching TRBD1 (5 bases). This CDR3 has 14 residues. Germline CDR1 SNHLY, CDR2 FYNNEI. The V gene lost 2 bases and the J gene lost 5 bases, with 12 bases spanning the gap. The DNA of the CDR3 is TGTGCCAGCAGTGAACGCAGGGACGGGTATGGCTACACCTTC. The encoded protein is CASSERRDGYGYTF.

In the case of this clonotype: Relative to the germline gene, one junction end is altered; a read error may explain this. This chain links TRBV3-1 with TRBJ2-3, with 7 bases that match TRBD2. The germline CDR1 and CDR2 sequences are LGHDT and YNNKEL (reference sequence). The CDR3 covers 15 residues. The CDR3 region is CASSLGTNPTDSQYF. CDR3 sequence (DNA): TGTGCCAGCAGCCTCGGGACTAACCCCACAGATTCGCAGTATTTT.

CDR3 DNA sequence: TGTGCCAGCAGCCAAGATCTTAGGGGAGGGGAAAACATTCAATACTTC. Its translation is CASSQDLRGGENIQYF. This chain uses TRBV4-2 with TRBJ2-7, with TRBD2 matching over 7 bases. Germline V gives CDR1 LGHNA, CDR2 YNFKEQ. After removal of 0 bases from V and 13 bases from J, the junction contained 18 bases not matched to a gene. This CDR3 spans 16 amino acids.

This clonotype was found many times. The rearrangement joins TRBV2 to TRBJ1-5; 7 bases fit TRBD1. Germline V lookup: CDR1 SNHLY, CDR2 FYNNEI. V lost 6 bases and J lost 3; bases outside the gene matches: 8. This CDR3 region has 15 residues. The CDR3 sequence is CASRRGPRDNQPQHF. In DNA, the CDR3 is TGTGCCAGCAGGAGGGGGCCGAGAGACAATCAGCCCCAGCATTTT. Looking up the rest from reference TRBV2 and TRBJ1-5 gives the full variable domain: EPEVTQTPSHQVTQMGQEVILRCVPISNHLYFYWYRQILGQKVEFLVSFYNNEISEKSEIFDDQFSVERPDGSNFTLKIRSTKLEDSAMYFCASRRGPRDNQPQHFGDGTRLSIL.

This clonotype was seen a handful of times. This clone may be a read error of a much larger clone one base away. The rearrangement joins TRBV3-1 to TRBJ2-1, with 10 bases identical to TRBD2. The J call is uncertain, as TRBJ2-7 better fits the DNA end. The V gene's germline CDR1 is LGHDT and CDR2 YNNKEL (reference sequence). CDR3 size: 15 residues. The CDR3 DNA follows: TGTGCCAGCCAAGCGAGCGGGGGGGTCTACAATGAGCAGTACTTC. It is translated as CASQASGGVYNEQYF.

With regard to this clonotype: A far larger clone is just one base off, so this is likely a read error. The chain combines TRBV12-3 or TRBV12-4 with TRBJ2-7; no clear D gene. This CDR3 is 14 amino acids long. The chain's CDR3 is CASNLGGSSYEQYF. CDR3 nucleotide sequence: TGTGCCAGCAATTTAGGTGGTAGTTCCTACGAGCAGTACTTC.